What follows is one T cell receptor (beta chain) and its context. Its antigen is undetermined. This entry comes from a study of cytomegalovirus exposure and HLA in healthy donors. Overall study findings and caveats: Altogether, some 170 TCR beta chains were recorded as cytomegalovirus-associated. Presence/absence analyses assumed roughly uniform sequencing depth across donors, which may not hold. According to a later analysis, most TCR beta chains associated with CMV appeared HLA-restricted. Earlier analysis looked at TCR beta V segments, and most were productive about 87% or about 30% of the time.

Primers: 60 Vbeta forward and 13 Jbeta reverse. TCRdb's table, derived via immunoSEQ multiplex PCR, lists solely in-frame clones and lacks some. The sample lists 90,000 or so clones, over 60% occurring once. The CDR3 loop spans 14 amino acids. V was clipped by 4 bases and J by 4 bases; unmatched bases: 4. Germline V gene lookup returns CDR1 MGHRA and CDR2 YSYEKL. The sequence was obtained from a man in his sixties in good health and CMV-seronegative. The sample was PBMCs. This sequence joins TRBV4-1 and TRBJ2-7, with 10 bases that match TRBD1. CDR3 nucleotides: TGCGCCAGCAGCCGACCGGGACAGGGGTACGAGCAGTACTTC. This codes for CASSRPGQGYEQYF.